The 2 T cell receptor beta chains below all came from one sample that was sequenced in a study of OX40 agonist ivuxolimab in advanced cancers. Repertoires were generated with immunoSEQ multiplex PCR, while TCRdb's copy carries only in-frame clones and drops some. The data show 75,000 to 80,000 clones, with 81% seen just once and more than 3.5% held by the top ten. Sequencing used CD4+ or CD8+ T cells sorted from blood, obtained in a trial of the OX40 agonist ivuxolimab. The source is an adult with an advanced solid tumor such as melanoma, head and neck, liver or kidney cancer.

The chain employs TRBV27 and TRBJ1-2; TRBD1 agrees at 7 bases. Germline V CDR1 and CDR2: MNHEY, SMNVEV (reference sequence). J was trimmed by 6 bases and V by 2 bases; bases with no gene match: 3. CDR3 size: 13 residues. The CDR3 is CASSLDTGDGYTF. CDR3 in DNA: TGTGCCAGCAGTTTAGATACAGGGGATGGCTACACCTTC.

The CDR3 DNA follows: TGTGCCATCAGTGGGTCGGGGAAGAACACTGAAGCTTTCTTT. It specifies CAISGSGKNTEAFF. This chain joins TRBV10-3 and TRBJ1-1; D not resolved. The CDR3 has 14 amino acids. Germline V gene sequence: CDR1 ENHRY, CDR2 SYGVKD. Trimming pared 4 bases from V and 1 base from J, leaving 10 bases between.